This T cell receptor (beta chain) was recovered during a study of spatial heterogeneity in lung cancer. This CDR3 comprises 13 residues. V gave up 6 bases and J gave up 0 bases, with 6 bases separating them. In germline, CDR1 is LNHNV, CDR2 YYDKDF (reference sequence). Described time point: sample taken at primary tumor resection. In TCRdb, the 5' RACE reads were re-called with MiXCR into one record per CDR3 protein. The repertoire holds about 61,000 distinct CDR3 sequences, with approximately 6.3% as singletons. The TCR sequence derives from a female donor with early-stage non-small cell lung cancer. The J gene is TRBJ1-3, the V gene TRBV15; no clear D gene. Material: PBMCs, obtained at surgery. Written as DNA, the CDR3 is TGTGCCACCAGTACGGACTCTGGAAACACCATATATTTT. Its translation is CATSTDSGNTIYF. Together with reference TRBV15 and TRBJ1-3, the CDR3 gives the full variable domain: DAMVIQNPRYQVTQFGKPVTLSCSQTLNHNVMYWYQQKSSQAPKLLFHYYDKDFNNEADTPDNFQSRRPNTSFCFLDIRSPGLGDTAMYLCATSTDSGNTIYFGEGSWLTVV.